This T cell receptor (beta chain) was sequenced during a study of blood T cell repertoires in COVID-19. Libraries were prepared by immunoSEQ multiplex PCR; TCRdb keeps only in-frame clonotypes and omits some of them. The table lists 200,000 to 300,000 clones, about 86% of them singletons. Sequences were obtained from peripheral blood. The TCR originated in a man aged 55 to 69 with acute or convalescent COVID-19.

Here the CDR3 DNA reads TGTGCCAGCAGTTCCCCGGGGCAAGAGACCCAGTACTTC. It translates to CASSSPGQETQYF. This chain connects TRBV28 to TRBJ2-5, with D possibly TRBD2 on 5 matching bases. Trimming pared 4 bases from V and 2 bases from J, leaving 8 bases between. Germline loops: CDR1 MDHEN, CDR2 SYDVKM. The CDR3 has 13 amino acids.